This TCR beta chain emerged from a study of blood T cell repertoires in COVID-19. Study overall: From the United States, Italy and Spain came samples of acute and convalescent COVID-19. In each case, the material was cDNA or gDNA derived from T cells, B-cell-depleted T cells, or PBMCs.

This CDR3 comprises 15 residues. V was trimmed by 3 bases and J by 5 bases, leaving 14 bases between them. Germline CDR1 KGHSH, CDR2 LQKENI. Source study methods: By means of reference gene primer amplification, nucleated cell counts were estimated. Produced via immunoSEQ multiplex PCR; TCRdb's table is partial and in-frame only. The V and J calls and clone size are taken from that table; D and trimming were inferred from the DNA. The sample consists of tens of thousands of clones, about 80% of them appearing once. The sample was peripheral blood. This TCR came from a human donor in a cohort sampled during active COVID-19. J is TRBJ1-5 and V is TRBV18; the D gene is possibly TRBD1 (6 bases). The chain's CDR3 is CASSPPNRADQPQHF. CDR3 DNA: TGTGCCAGCTCACCTCCAAACAGGGCGGATCAGCCCCAGCATTTT.